This T cell receptor (beta chain) was found in a study of shared clonotypes between healthy human individuals. Study findings and constraints: Naive subsets generally had larger estimated richness than memory subsets. A small donor pool kept down the genetic and exposure-history diversity that was represented. The sole specimen, blood, was sampled, and tissue repertoires likely differ.

As for this clone: What it recognizes is unknown.

Genomic DNA of every subset was divided equally among multiple immunoSEQ plates. The protocol was immunoSEQ multiplex PCR, while the TCRdb copy is restricted to in-frame clones and leaves out a portion. Altogether 2 million to 2.5 million clones are present, 85% to 95% being singletons, with the ten largest covering 0.13%. CDR1 is KGHSH, CDR2 LQKENI, per germline. V was clipped by 5 bases and J by 3 bases; unmatched bases: 8. This CDR3 is 15 amino acids long. Sequencing was done on a sample of naive CD4+ T cells sorted from blood. Subset indicated: CD45RA+ positively selected. The sequence came from a young man in good health. The chain couples TRBV18 to TRBJ2-7; 9 nucleotides agree with TRBD2. CDR3 coding DNA: TGTGCCAGCTCAGCAGCGGGGGGAAGGGGCTACGAGCAGTACTTC. It is translated as CASSAAGGRGYEQYF.